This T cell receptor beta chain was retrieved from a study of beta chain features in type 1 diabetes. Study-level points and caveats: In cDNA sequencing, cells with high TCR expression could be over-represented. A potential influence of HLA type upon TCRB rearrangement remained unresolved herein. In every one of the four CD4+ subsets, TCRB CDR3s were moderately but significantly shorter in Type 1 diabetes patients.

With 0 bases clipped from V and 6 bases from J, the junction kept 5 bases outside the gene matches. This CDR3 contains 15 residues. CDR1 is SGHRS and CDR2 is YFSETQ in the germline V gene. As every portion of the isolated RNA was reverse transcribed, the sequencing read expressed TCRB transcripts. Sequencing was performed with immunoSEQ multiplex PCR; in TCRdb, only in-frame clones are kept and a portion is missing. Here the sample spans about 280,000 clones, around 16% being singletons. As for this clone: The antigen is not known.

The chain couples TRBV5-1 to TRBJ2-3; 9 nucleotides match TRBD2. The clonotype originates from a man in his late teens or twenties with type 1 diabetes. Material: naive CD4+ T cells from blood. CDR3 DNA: TGCGCCAGCAGCTTGGCGAGCGGGGGGCTGGATACGCAGTATTTT. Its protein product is CASSLASGGLDTQYF.